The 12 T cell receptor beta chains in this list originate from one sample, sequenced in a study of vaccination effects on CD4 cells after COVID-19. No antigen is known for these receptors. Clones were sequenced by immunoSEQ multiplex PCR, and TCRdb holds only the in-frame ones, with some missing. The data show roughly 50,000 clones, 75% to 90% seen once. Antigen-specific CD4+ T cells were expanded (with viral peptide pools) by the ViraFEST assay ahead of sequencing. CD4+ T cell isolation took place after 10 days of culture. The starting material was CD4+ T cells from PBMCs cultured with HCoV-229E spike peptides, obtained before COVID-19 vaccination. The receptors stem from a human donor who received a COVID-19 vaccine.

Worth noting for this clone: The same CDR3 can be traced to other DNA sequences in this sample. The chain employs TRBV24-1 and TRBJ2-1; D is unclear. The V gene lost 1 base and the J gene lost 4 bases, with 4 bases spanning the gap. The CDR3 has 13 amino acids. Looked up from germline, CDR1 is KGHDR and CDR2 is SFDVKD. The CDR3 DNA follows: TGTGCCACCAGTGATTTTGCGTACAATGAGCAGTTCTTC. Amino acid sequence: CATSDFAYNEQFF.

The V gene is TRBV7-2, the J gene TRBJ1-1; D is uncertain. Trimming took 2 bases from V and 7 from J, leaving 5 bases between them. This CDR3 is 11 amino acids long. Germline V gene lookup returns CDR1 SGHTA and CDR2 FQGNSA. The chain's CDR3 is CASSLRVEAFF. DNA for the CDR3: TGTGCCAGCAGCTTAAGGGTTGAAGCTTTCTTT.

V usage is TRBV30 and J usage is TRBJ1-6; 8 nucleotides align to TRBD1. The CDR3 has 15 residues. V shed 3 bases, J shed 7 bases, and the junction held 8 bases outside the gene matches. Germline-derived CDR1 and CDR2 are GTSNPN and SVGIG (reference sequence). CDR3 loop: CAWRRSDRDNSPLHF. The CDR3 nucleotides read TGTGCCTGGAGGAGGTCGGACAGGGACAATTCACCCCTCCACTTT.

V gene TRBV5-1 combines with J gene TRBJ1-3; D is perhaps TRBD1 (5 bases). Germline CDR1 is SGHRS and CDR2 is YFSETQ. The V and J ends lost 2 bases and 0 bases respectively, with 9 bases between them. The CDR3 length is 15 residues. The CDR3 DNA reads TGCGCCAGCAGCTTTGGGGCGAGCTCTGGAAACACCATATATTTT. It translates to CASSFGASSGNTIYF.

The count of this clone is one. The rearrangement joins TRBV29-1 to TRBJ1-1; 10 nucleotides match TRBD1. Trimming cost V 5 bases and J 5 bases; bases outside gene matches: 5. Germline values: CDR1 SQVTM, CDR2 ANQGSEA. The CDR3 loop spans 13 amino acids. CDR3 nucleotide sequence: TGCAGCGTTTTAGGGACAGGGGTTACTGAAGCTTTCTTT. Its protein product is CSVLGTGVTEAFF. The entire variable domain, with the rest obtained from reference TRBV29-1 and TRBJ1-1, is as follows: SAVISQKPSRDICQRGTSLTIQCQVDSQVTMMFWYRQQPGQSLTLIATANQGSEATYESGFVIDKFPISRPNLTFSTLTVSNMSPEDSSIYLCSVLGTGVTEAFFGQGTRLTVV.

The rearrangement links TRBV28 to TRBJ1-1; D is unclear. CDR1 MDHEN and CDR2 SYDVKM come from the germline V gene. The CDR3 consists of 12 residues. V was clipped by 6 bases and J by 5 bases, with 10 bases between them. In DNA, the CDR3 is TGTGCCAGCAGATTGACGGGGACTGAAGCTTTCTTT. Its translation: CASRLTGTEAFF.

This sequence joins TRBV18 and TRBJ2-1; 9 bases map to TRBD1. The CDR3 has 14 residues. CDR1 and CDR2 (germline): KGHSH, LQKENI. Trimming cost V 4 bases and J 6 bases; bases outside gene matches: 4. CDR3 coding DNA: TGTGCCAGCTCACGGTGGGGACAGGGCAATGAGCAGTTCTTC. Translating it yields CASSRWGQGNEQFF. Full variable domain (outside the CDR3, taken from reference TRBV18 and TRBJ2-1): NAGVMQNPRHLVRRRGQEARLRCSPMKGHSHVYWYRQLPEEGLKFMVYLQKENIIDESGMPKERFSAEFPKEGPSILRIQQVVRGDSAAYFCASSRWGQGNEQFFGPGTRLTVL.

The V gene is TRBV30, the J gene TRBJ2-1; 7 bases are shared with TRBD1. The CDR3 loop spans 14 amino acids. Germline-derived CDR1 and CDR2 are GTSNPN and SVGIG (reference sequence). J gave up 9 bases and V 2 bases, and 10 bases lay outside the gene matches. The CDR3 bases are TGTGCCTGGAGTCTGAACAGGGGAAAGATTGAGCAGTTCTTC. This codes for CAWSLNRGKIEQFF.

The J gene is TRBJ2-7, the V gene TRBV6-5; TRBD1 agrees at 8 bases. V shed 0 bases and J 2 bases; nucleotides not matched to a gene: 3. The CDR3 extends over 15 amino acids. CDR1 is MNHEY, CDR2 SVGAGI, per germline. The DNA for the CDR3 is TGTGCCAGCAGTTACTCCCAGGGGGCTACCTACGAGCAGTACGTC. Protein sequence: CASSYSQGATYEQYV.

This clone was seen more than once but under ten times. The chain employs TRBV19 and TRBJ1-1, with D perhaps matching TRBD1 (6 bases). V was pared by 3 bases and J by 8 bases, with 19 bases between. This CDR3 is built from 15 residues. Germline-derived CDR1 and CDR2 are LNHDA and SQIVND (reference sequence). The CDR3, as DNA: TGTGCCAGTAGTATGAATCGGGGGGCGGTGAAGGAAGCTTTCTTT. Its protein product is CASSMNRGAVKEAFF.

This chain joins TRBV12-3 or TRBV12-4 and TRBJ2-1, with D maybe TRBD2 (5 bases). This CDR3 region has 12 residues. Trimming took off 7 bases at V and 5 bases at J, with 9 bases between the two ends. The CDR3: CASKRSNNEQFF. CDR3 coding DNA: TGTGCCAGCAAGCGGAGTAACAATGAGCAGTTCTTC.

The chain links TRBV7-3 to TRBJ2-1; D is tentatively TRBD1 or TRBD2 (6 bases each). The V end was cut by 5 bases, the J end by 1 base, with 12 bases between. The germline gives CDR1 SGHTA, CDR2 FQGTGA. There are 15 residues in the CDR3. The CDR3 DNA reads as TGTGCCAGCAGCCCGAGGGGGGAGTCCTACAATGAGCAGTTCTTC. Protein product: CASSPRGESYNEQFF.